A single sample gave rise to the 31 T cell receptor beta chains below, sequenced in a study of shared clonotypes between healthy human individuals. TCRdb keeps only in-frame clones here, not all; method: immunoSEQ multiplex PCR. Of about 600,000 clones listed, about 96% are singletons. Specimen: naive CD4+ T cells sorted from blood. Specified subset: CD45RA+ positively selected. These receptors were taken from a woman aged 25 to 39 in good health.

The V call is TRBV19, the J call TRBJ2-7; D is undetermined. Per germline, CDR1 LNHDA and CDR2 SQIVND (reference sequence). Trimming took 1 base from V and 0 from J, leaving 4 bases between them. The CDR3 length is 13 residues. The CDR3 sequence: CASSIGGSYEQYF. The CDR3 bases are TGTGCCAGTAGTATAGGCGGCTCCTACGAGCAGTACTTC. The complete variable domain, with remaining parts taken from reference TRBV19 and TRBJ2-7, reads DGGITQSPKYLFRKEGQNVTLSCEQNLNHDAMYWYRQDPGQGLRLIYYSQIVNDFQKGDIAEGYSVSREKKESFPLTVTSAQKNPTAFYLCASSIGGSYEQYFGPGTRLTVT.

This chain connects TRBV2 to TRBJ2-3; 8 nucleotides match TRBD1. Germline CDR1 reads SNHLY; CDR2 reads FYNNEI. This CDR3 is built from 14 residues. V gave up 8 bases and J gave up 2 bases; unmatched junction bases: 6. This CDR3 is CASGRTGLTDTQYF. CDR3 coding DNA: TGTGCCAGCGGCAGGACAGGGCTCACAGATACGCAGTATTTT.

This clone was detected once. This chain joins TRBV5-6 and TRBJ1-2, with 7 positions matching TRBD1. V lost 0 bases to trimming and J lost 7 bases; unmatched junction nucleotides: 0. The CDR3 extends over 12 amino acids. From germline, CDR1 is SGHDT and CDR2 YYEEEE. This CDR3 reads CASSLGQGGYTF. The CDR3 DNA follows: TGTGCCAGCAGCTTGGGACAGGGTGGCTACACCTTC.

This chain links TRBV27 with TRBJ2-1, with D uncertain. This CDR3 has 15 amino acids. Per germline, CDR1 MNHEY and CDR2 SMNVEV (reference sequence). Trimming left V 3 bases short and J 5 bases short, with 14 bases between. CDR3 amino acids: CASSFFGGEDNEQFF. The CDR3 bases are TGTGCCAGCAGTTTTTTTGGTGGAGAAGACAATGAGCAGTTCTTC.

This clone was recorded only once. This CDR3 reads CASRTRQGGGFSDTQYF. CDR3 in DNA: TGTGCCAGCAGAACCAGACAGGGAGGCGGTTTCTCAGATACGCAGTATTTT. This chain uses TRBV5-4 with TRBJ2-3; perhaps TRBD1 as D (7 bases). CDR1 and CDR2 (germline): SGHNT, YYREEE (reference sequence). CDR3 size: 17 residues. V lost 5 bases, J lost 4 bases, and 23 bases lay in between.

The CDR3, as DNA: TGTGCCAGCAGCTCAATGGGGATGTACGAGCAGTACTTC. Translation: CASSSMGMYEQYF. This chain links TRBV7-9 with TRBJ2-7; no clear D. V lost 4 bases and J lost 4, with 11 bases in between. Germline CDR1 is SEHNR and CDR2 is FQNEAQ (reference sequence). This CDR3 is built from 13 residues.

The chain couples TRBV7-9 to TRBJ1-2, with D perhaps TRBD1 (5 bases). The CDR3 extends over 15 amino acids. Per germline, CDR1 SEHNR and CDR2 FQNEAQ (reference sequence). V was cut by 8 bases and J by 6 bases, with 22 bases left in between. The CDR3 loop reads CASEQGEYRWDGYTF. The CDR3 bases are TGTGCCAGCGAGCAGGGCGAATACAGATGGGATGGCTACACCTTC.

This chain uses TRBV28 with TRBJ2-3, with TRBD2 identical over 12 bases. Germline CDR1 is MDHEN and CDR2 is SYDVKM. V gave up 8 bases and J gave up 5 bases; unmatched junction bases: 14. The CDR3 covers 17 residues. The CDR3, as DNA: TGTGCCAGCCACCTAAGCGAACCTAGCGGGAGGGGAGATACGCAGTATTTT. Translating it yields CASHLSEPSGRGDTQYF.

As for this clone: The identical CDR3 is also encoded by other nucleotide sequences in the sample. The rearrangement links TRBV29-1 to TRBJ1-1, with D perhaps TRBD1 (5 bases). V dropped 4 bases and J dropped 2 bases, with 11 bases sitting between them. Germline V gene sequence: CDR1 SQVTM, CDR2 ANQGSEA. The CDR3 runs to 13 residues. CDR3 protein: CSVGATGNTEAFF. The CDR3 DNA reads TGCAGCGTTGGGGCCACAGGAAACACTGAAGCTTTCTTT.

This clone came up once. The chain is built from TRBV19 and TRBJ2-1; 9 bases are a match to TRBD2. This CDR3 comprises 16 residues. Germline lookup yields CDR1 LNHDA and CDR2 SQIVND (reference sequence). The V gene end was trimmed by 1 base and the J gene end by 9 bases; junction bases not matched to a gene: 10. In nucleotides, the CDR3 is TGTGCCAGTAGTATAGTGTTCCCTAGCGGGAAGAGTGAGCAGTTCTTC. This codes for CASSIVFPSGKSEQFF.

The V and J genes are TRBV5-5 and TRBJ2-7, with 7 positions matching TRBD1. V lost 4 bases to trimming and J lost 4 bases; unmatched junction nucleotides: 8. The germline V gene encodes CDR1 SGHKS and CDR2 YYEKEE (reference sequence). The CDR3 totals 14 residues. The CDR3: CASSPHRGPYEQYF. CDR3 coding DNA: TGTGCCAGCAGCCCCCACAGGGGCCCTTACGAGCAGTACTTC.

The chain combines TRBV12-5 with TRBJ1-5, with D tentatively TRBD1 (5 bases). The germline gives CDR1 LGHNT, CDR2 FRNRAP. The CDR3 consists of 16 residues. Trimming left V 6 bases short and J 6 bases short, with 21 bases between. The CDR3 is CASGGDAGEALQPQHF. In DNA form, the CDR3 reads TGTGCTAGTGGAGGGGACGCCGGGGAGGCCCTTCAGCCCCAGCATTTT. Full variable domain (missing parts from reference TRBV12-5 and TRBJ1-5): DARVTQTPRHKVTEMGQEVTMRCQPILGHNTVFWYRQTMMQGLELLAYFRNRAPLDDSGMPKDRFSAEMPDATLATLKIQPSEPRDSAVYFCASGGDAGEALQPQHFGDGTRLSIL.

The count of this clone is one. The chain combines TRBV29-1 with TRBJ1-1, with D uncertain. This CDR3 comprises 11 residues. The germline V gene encodes CDR1 SQVTM and CDR2 ANQGSEA. Trimming took 6 bases from V and 1 from J, leaving 6 bases between them. The DNA for the CDR3 is TGCAGCGTCGACCCGAACACTGAAGCTTTCTTT. Its protein product is CSVDPNTEAFF.

The rearrangement joins TRBV2 to TRBJ2-1, with 9 bases fitting TRBD1. This CDR3 region has 13 residues. Losses at the gene ends were 6 bases for V and 6 bases for J; bases not matched to a gene: 3. Germline CDR1 and CDR2: SNHLY and FYNNEI. The CDR3 is CASRGTGLNEQFF. CDR3 nucleotides: TGTGCCAGCAGGGGGACAGGGCTCAATGAGCAGTTCTTC.

The chain uses TRBV30 and TRBJ1-2, with a tentative D call TRBD1 (6 bases). CDR3 length equals 17 residues. Germline V gene sequence: CDR1 GTSNPN, CDR2 SVGIG (reference sequence). V was cut by 0 bases and J by 2 bases, with 19 bases left in between. The CDR3 spells CAWSVQLVRGGNYGYTF. CDR3 bases: TGTGCCTGGAGTGTACAACTGGTTAGAGGGGGAAACTATGGCTACACCTTC.

The rearrangement uses TRBV6-5 and TRBJ2-1; a weak D match, TRBD1 (6 bases). The CDR3 contains 15 residues. The V gene's germline CDR1 is MNHEY and CDR2 SVGAGI. Trimming shortened V by 6 bases and J by 4 bases, and 16 bases separated the two germline ends. The CDR3, as DNA: TGTGCCAGCAGCACCCCCCAGGACAGTTACAATGAGCAGTTCTTC. It yields the protein CASSTPQDSYNEQFF.

The CDR3 DNA is TGTGCCAGCAGCCGACAGGGATCGGGCGAGCAGTACTTC. Translated: CASSRQGSGEQYF. The rearrangement joins TRBV27 to TRBJ2-7, with 7 bases lining up with TRBD1. Germline V CDR1 and CDR2: MNHEY, SMNVEV (reference sequence). V lost 6 bases and J lost 6; bases outside the gene matches: 8. The CDR3 totals 13 residues.

This chain uses TRBV7-8 with TRBJ2-2; D gene unclear. CDR3 size: 15 residues. From germline, CDR1 is SGHVS and CDR2 FQNEAQ. Trimming shortened V by 0 bases and J by 4 bases, and 9 bases separated the two germline ends. The CDR3 loop is CASSLAPASTGELFF. In DNA form, the CDR3 reads TGTGCCAGCAGCTTAGCGCCAGCTAGCACCGGGGAGCTGTTTTTT.

The chain is built from TRBV11-2 and TRBJ2-1, with TRBD2 matching 9 bases. CDR1 and CDR2 (germline): SGHAT, FQNNGV. V lost 1 base and J lost 7; bases outside the gene matches: 5. This CDR3 contains 15 residues. The CDR3 coding sequence is TGTGCCAGCAGCTTAGCACTAGCGGGCCGTAATGAGCAGTTCTTC. This translates into CASSLALAGRNEQFF. Full variable domain (remainder filled in from reference TRBV11-2 and TRBJ2-1): EAGVAQSPRYKIIEKRQSVAFWCNPISGHATLYWYQQILGQGPKLLIQFQNNGVVDDSQLPKDRFSAERLKGVDSTLKIQPAKLEDSAVYLCASSLALAGRNEQFFGPGTRLTVL.

The chain recombines TRBV10-2 with TRBJ2-1, with TRBD2 as a possible D gene (5 bases). Germline V gene data show CDR1 as WSHSY and CDR2 as SAAADI. The V end lost 10 bases, the J end lost 3 bases, and 16 bases lay between the germline ends. This CDR3 region has 14 residues. Here the CDR3 DNA reads TGCGCCACCCGTACTACGAGGGTCTACAATGAGCAGTTCTTC. Translating gives CATRTTRVYNEQFF.

The CDR3 DNA is TGTGCCAGCAGCAAGGGCGCCAGGGGAGGGGAGACCCAGTACTTC. Protein: CASSKGARGGETQYF. The gene calls are TRBV21-1 and TRBJ2-5; the table's D call of TRBD2 was not tested on the DNA. TRBV21-1 is given as a pseudogene. The CDR3 consists of 15 residues.

The chain couples TRBV9 to TRBJ1-5; D may be TRBD1 (5 bases). The germline V and J ends were trimmed by 0 bases and 3 bases, with 10 bases remaining between them. CDR3 length: 15 residues. CDR1 is SGDLS and CDR2 is YYNGEE in the germline V gene. In DNA form, the CDR3 reads TGTGCCAGCAGCGTAGCCGGAGGGGTCAATCAGCCCCAGCATTTT. Its translation is CASSVAGGVNQPQHF.

This chain connects TRBV6-1 to TRBJ2-1; tentative D call: TRBD2 (6 bases). The germline gives CDR1 MNHNS, CDR2 SASEGT. This CDR3 has 15 amino acids. The ends were cut back, 2 bases at V and 5 bases at J, with 13 bases in the middle. CDR3 amino acids: CASSEPGTANNEQFF. The CDR3 DNA reads as TGTGCCAGCAGTGAACCCGGGACTGCAAACAATGAGCAGTTCTTC.

The chain couples TRBV5-1 to TRBJ2-7, with D perhaps given as TRBD1 or TRBD2 (5 bases each). The V end was cut by 3 bases, the J end by 2 bases, with 9 bases between. The CDR3 sequence is 13 residues long. Germline lookup yields CDR1 SGHRS and CDR2 YFSETQ. The CDR3 region is CASSSGATYEQYF. CDR3 nucleotide sequence: TGCGCCAGCAGCTCCGGGGCTACCTACGAGCAGTACTTC.

This rearrangement joins TRBV7-6 to TRBJ1-4, with D possibly matching TRBD1 (5 bases). V lost 2 bases and J 5 bases, leaving 9 bases between the germline ends. Germline V CDR1 and CDR2: SGHVS, FNYEAQ. This CDR3 comprises 14 residues. The chain's CDR3 is CASSLQGLNEKLFF. CDR3 coding DNA: TGTGCCAGCAGCTTACAGGGACTGAATGAAAAACTGTTTTTT.

The chain uses TRBV28 and TRBJ1-5, with D unclear. Germline lookup yields CDR1 MDHEN and CDR2 SYDVKM. V lost 6 bases and J lost 3, with 15 bases in between. The CDR3 runs to 15 residues. In nucleotides, the CDR3 is TGTGCCAGCAGCACCGCTCGGGATCACAATCAGCCCCAGCATTTT. Protein product: CASSTARDHNQPQHF.

The rearrangement uses TRBV29-1 and TRBJ2-7; 9 bases line up with TRBD1. Germline V gene sequence: CDR1 SQVTM, CDR2 ANQGSEA. The CDR3 covers 13 residues. Trimming took 4 bases from V and 2 from J; bases not matched to a gene: 3. CDR3 residues: CSVGDRDTYEQYF. In DNA, the CDR3 is TGCAGCGTTGGGGACAGGGACACCTACGAGCAGTACTTC.

This sequence joins TRBV5-1 and TRBJ1-2; D unclear. Germline CDR1 reads SGHRS; CDR2 reads YFSETQ. This CDR3 comprises 12 residues. V was pared by 4 bases and J by 5 bases, with 9 bases between. Written as DNA, the CDR3 is TGCGCCAGCAGCATCGATGTGTATGGCTACACCTTC. Its protein is CASSIDVYGYTF.

This chain connects TRBV19 to TRBJ1-5; 7 nucleotides agree with TRBD1. The CDR3 is made up of 15 amino acids. The germline V gene encodes CDR1 LNHDA and CDR2 SQIVND (reference sequence). The V segment lost 5 bases and the J segment 4 bases; nucleotides outside the gene matches: 8. The CDR3 nucleotides read TGTGCCAGTAGTGCTTCGACAGGGATAAATCAGCCCCAGCATTTT. It codes for CASSASTGINQPQHF.

V and J are TRBV7-2 and TRBJ2-2, with TRBD2 as a possible D gene (6 bases). With 1 base removed from V and 7 bases from J, the gap between germline ends came to 10 bases. CDR1 SGHTA and CDR2 FQGNSA come from the germline V gene. The CDR3 has 14 amino acids. In nucleotides, the CDR3 is TGTGCCAGCAGCTTAGGCGGGATTAACGGGGAGCTGTTTTTT. Its translation: CASSLGGINGELFF.

V usage is TRBV6-6 and J usage is TRBJ1-5; the D gene is possibly TRBD1 (5 bases). Germline CDR1 MNHNY, CDR2 SVGAGI (reference sequence). CDR3 size: 14 residues. V shed 9 bases and J shed 0 bases, with 12 bases lying between them. CDR3 region: CASGGANSNQPQHF. The DNA of the CDR3 is TGTGCCAGTGGGGGAGCAAATAGCAATCAGCCCCAGCATTTT.